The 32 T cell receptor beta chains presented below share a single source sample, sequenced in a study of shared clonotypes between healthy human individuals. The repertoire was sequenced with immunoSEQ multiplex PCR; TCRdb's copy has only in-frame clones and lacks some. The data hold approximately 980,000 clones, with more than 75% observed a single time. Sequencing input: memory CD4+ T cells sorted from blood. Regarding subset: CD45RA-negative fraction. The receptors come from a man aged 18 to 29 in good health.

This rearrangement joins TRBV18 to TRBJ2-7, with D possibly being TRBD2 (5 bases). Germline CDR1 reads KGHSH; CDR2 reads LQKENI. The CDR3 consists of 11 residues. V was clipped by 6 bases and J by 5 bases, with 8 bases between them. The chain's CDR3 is CASSEGDEQYF. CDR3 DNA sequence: TGTGCCAGCTCCGAGGGCGACGAGCAGTACTTC.

CDR3 region: CASSRLGDEKLFF. CDR3 in DNA: TGTGCCAGCAGCCGTTTGGGGGATGAAAAACTGTTTTTT. V usage is TRBV6-6 and J usage is TRBJ1-4; D might be TRBD1 (5 bases). Germline loops: CDR1 MNHNY, CDR2 SVGAGI (reference sequence). This CDR3 comprises 13 residues. V was shortened by 6 bases and J by 6 bases, with 11 bases between the two germline ends.

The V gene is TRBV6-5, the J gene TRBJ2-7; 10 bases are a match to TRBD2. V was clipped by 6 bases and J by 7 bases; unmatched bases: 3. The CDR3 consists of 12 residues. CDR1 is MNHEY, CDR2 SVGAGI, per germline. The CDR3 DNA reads TGTGCCAGCAGCTGGGGACTAGCGGAGCAGTACTTC. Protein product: CASSWGLAEQYF.

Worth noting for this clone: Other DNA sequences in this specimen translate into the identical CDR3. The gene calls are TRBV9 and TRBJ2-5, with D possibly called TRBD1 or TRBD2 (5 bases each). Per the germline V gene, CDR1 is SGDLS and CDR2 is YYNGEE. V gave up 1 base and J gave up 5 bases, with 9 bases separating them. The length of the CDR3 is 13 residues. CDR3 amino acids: CASSVRGGETQYF. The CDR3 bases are TGTGCCAGCAGCGTAAGGGGCGGGGAGACCCAGTACTTC.

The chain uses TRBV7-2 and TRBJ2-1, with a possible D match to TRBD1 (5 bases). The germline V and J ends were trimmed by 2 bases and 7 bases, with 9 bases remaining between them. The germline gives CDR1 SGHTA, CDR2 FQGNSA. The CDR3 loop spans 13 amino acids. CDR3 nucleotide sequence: TGTGCCAGCAGCTTATTTAGGGGAAATGAGCAGTTCTTC. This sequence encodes CASSLFRGNEQFF.

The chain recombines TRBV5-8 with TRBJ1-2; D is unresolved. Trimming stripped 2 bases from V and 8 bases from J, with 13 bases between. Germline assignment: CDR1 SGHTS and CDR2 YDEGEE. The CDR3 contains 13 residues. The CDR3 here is CASSFPKPGGYTF. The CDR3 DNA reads TGTGCCAGCAGCTTTCCCAAACCCGGCGGCTACACCTTC.

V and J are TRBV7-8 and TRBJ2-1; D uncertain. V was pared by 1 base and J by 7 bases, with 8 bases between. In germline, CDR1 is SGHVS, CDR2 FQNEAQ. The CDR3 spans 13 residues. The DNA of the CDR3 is TGTGCCAGCAGCTTAGACATCGGAAATGAGCAGTTCTTC. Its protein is CASSLDIGNEQFF.

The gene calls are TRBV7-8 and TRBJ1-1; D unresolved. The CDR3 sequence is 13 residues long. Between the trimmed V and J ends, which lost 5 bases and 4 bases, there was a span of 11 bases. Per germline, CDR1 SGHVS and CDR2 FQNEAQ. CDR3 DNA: TGTGCCAGCAGCACCCCCTCAAGCACTGAAGCTTTCTTT. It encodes CASSTPSSTEAFF.

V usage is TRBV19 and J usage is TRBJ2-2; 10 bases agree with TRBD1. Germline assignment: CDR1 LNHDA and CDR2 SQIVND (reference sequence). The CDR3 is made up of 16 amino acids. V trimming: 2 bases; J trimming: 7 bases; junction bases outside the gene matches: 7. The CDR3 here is CASSIKRQGAGGELFF. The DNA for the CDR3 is TGTGCCAGTAGTATAAAGCGACAGGGGGCGGGCGGGGAGCTGTTTTTT.

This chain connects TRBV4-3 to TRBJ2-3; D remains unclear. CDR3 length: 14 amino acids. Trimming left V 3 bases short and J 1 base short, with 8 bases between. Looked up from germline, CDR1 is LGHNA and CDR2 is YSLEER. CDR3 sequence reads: CASSQDEGTDTQYF. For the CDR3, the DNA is TGCGCCAGCAGCCAGGACGAGGGCACAGATACGCAGTATTTT.

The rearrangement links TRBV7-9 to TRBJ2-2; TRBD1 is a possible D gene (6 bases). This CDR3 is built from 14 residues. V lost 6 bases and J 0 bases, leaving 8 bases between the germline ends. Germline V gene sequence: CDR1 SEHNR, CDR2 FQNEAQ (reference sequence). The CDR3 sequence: CASRDRANTGELFF. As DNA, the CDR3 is TGTGCCAGCAGGGACAGAGCGAACACCGGGGAGCTGTTTTTT.

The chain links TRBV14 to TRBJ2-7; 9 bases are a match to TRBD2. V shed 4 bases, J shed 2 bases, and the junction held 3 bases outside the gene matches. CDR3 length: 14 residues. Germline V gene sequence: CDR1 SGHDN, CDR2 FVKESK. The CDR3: CASSLSGGTYEQYF. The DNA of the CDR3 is TGTGCCAGCAGCCTGAGCGGGGGGACCTACGAGCAGTACTTC.

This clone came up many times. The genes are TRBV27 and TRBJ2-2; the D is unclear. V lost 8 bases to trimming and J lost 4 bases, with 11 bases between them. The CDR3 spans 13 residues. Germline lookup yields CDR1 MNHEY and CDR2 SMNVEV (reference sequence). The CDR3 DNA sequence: TGTGCCAGCCGCCGTCTAACCACCGGGGAGCTGTTTTTT. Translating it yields CASRRLTTGELFF.

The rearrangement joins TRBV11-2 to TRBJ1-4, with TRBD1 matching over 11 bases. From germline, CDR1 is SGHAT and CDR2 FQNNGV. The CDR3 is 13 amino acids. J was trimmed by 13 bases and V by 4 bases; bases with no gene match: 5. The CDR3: CASSWTGGDLLFF. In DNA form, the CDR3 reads TGTGCCAGCAGCTGGACAGGGGGCGATCTACTGTTTTTT.

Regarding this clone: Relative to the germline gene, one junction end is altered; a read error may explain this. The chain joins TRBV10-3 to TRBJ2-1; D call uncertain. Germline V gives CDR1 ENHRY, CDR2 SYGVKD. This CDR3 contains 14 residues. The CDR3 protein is CAISGVSSYNEQFF. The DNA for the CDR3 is TGTGCCATCAGTGGGGTCTCTTCCTATAATGAGCAGTTCTTC.

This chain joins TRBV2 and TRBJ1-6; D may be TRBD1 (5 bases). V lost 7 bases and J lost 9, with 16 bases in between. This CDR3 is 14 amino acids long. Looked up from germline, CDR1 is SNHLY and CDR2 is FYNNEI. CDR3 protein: CASNTDSGSSPLHF. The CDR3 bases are TGTGCCAGCAATACCGACAGCGGCAGTTCACCCCTCCACTTT.

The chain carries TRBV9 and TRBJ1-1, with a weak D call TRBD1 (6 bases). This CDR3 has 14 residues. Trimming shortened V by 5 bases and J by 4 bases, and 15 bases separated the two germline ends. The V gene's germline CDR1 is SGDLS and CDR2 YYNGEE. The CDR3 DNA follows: TGTGCCAGCAGTACAGGGAGATCGGCCACTGAAGCTTTCTTT. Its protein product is CASSTGRSATEAFF.

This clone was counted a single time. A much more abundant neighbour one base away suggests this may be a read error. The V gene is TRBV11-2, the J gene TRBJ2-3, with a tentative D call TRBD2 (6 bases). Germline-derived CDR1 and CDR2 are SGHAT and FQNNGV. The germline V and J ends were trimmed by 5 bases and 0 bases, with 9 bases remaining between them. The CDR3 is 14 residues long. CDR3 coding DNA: TGTGCCAGCAGCCCCGGGACTAGCACAGATACGCAGTATTTT. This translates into CASSPGTSTDTQYF.

The CDR3 nucleotides read TGCGCCAGCAGCCAAGTACAGGGGGTTGCCGGGGAGCTGTTTTTT. Translation: CASSQVQGVAGELFF. This chain connects TRBV4-3 to TRBJ2-2; 8 bases match TRBD1. The germline gives CDR1 LGHNA, CDR2 YSLEER. The trim removed 1 base at V and 6 bases at J, leaving 4 bases unmatched. The CDR3 loop spans 15 amino acids.

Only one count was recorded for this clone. The CDR3 loop reads CAISETASHTGELFF. Here the CDR3 DNA reads TGTGCCATCAGTGAGACGGCTTCCCACACCGGGGAGCTGTTTTTT. The chain is built from TRBV10-3 and TRBJ2-2; no firm D call. CDR1 and CDR2 (germline): ENHRY, SYGVKD. Trimming took off 2 bases at V and 3 bases at J, with 10 bases between the two ends. The CDR3 contains 15 residues.

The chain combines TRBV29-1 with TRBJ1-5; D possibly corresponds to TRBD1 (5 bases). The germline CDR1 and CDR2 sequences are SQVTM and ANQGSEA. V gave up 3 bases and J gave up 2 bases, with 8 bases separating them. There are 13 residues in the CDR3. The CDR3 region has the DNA TGCAGCGTTGAGATGGGGGGCAATCAGCCCCAGCATTTT. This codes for CSVEMGGNQPQHF.

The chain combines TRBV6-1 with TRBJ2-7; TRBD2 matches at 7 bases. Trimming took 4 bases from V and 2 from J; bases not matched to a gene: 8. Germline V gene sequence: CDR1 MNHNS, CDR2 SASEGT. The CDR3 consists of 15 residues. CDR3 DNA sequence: TGTGCCAGCAGTGGGGGGAGGGGTTCCCCCTACGAGCAGTACTTC. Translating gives CASSGGRGSPYEQYF.

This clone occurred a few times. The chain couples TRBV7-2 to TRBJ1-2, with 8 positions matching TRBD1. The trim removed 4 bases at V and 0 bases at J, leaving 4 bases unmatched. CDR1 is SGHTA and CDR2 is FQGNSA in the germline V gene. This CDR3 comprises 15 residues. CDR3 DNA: TGTGCCAGCAGCTATGACAGGGGACCTAACTATGGCTACACCTTC. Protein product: CASSYDRGPNYGYTF.

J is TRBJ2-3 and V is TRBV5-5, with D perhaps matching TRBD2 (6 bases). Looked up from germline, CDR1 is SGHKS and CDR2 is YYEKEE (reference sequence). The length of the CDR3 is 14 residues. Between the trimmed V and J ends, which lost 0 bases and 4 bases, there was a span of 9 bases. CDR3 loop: CASSLAGSPDTQYF. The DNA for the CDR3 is TGTGCCAGCAGCTTGGCCGGGAGCCCAGATACGCAGTATTTT.

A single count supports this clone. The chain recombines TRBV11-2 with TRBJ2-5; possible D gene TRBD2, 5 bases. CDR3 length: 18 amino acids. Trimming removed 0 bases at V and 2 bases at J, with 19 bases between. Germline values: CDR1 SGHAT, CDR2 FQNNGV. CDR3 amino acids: CASSLEPRRGSVQETQYF. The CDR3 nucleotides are TGTGCCAGCAGCTTAGAGCCACGGCGAGGGAGCGTTCAAGAGACCCAGTACTTC.

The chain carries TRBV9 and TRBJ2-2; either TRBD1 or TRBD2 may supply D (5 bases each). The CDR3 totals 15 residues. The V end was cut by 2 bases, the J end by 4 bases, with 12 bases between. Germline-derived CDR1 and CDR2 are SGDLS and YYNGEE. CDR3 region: CASSVTPGSTGELFF. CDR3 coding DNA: TGTGCCAGCAGCGTCACTCCAGGGAGCACCGGGGAGCTGTTTTTT.

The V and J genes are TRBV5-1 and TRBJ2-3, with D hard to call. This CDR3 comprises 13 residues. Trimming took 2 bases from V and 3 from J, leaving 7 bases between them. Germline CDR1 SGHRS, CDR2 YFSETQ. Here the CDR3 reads CASSFVTTDTQYF. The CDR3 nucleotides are TGCGCCAGCAGCTTCGTCACGACAGATACGCAGTATTTT.

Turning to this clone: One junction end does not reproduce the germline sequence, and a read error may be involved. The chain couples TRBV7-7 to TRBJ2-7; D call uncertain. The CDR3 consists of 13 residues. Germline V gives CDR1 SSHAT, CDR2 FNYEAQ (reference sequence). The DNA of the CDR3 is TGTGCTAGCAGCCCCGCCGCATCCTACGAGCAGTACTTC. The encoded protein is CASSPAASYEQYF.

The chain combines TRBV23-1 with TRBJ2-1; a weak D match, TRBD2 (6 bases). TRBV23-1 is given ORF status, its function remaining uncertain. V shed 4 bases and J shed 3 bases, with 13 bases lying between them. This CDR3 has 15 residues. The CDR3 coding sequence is TGCGCCAGCAGTCCCCGCGGGAACCACTACAATGAGCAGTTCTTC. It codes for CASSPRGNHYNEQFF.

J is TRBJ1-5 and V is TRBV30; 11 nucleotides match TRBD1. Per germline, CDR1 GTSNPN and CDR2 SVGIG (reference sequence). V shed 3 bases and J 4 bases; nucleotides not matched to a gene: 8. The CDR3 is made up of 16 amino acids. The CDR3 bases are TGTGCCTGGAGATCAGCCGGGACAGGGGGTAATCAGCCCCAGCATTTT. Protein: CAWRSAGTGGNQPQHF. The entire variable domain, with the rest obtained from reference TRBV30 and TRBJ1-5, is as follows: SQTIHQWPATLVQPVGSPLSLECTVEGTSNPNLYWYRQAAGRGLQLLFYSVGIGQISSEVPQNLSASRPQDRQFILSSKKLLLSDSGFYLCAWRSAGTGGNQPQHFGDGTRLSIL.

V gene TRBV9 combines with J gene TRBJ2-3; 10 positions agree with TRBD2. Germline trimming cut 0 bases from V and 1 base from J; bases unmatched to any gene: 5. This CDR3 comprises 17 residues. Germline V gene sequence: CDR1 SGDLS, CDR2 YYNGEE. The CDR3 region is CASSVDTGTSGTDTQYF. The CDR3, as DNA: TGTGCCAGCAGCGTAGACACAGGGACTAGCGGCACAGATACGCAGTATTTT.

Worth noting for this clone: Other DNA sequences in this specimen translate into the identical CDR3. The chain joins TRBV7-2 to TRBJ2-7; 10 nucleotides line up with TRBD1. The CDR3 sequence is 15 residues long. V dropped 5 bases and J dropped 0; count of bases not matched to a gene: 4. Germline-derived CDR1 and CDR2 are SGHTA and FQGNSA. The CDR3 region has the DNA TGTGCCAGCAGCCCTGACAGGGGGCTCTCCTACGAGCAGTACTTC. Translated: CASSPDRGLSYEQYF.